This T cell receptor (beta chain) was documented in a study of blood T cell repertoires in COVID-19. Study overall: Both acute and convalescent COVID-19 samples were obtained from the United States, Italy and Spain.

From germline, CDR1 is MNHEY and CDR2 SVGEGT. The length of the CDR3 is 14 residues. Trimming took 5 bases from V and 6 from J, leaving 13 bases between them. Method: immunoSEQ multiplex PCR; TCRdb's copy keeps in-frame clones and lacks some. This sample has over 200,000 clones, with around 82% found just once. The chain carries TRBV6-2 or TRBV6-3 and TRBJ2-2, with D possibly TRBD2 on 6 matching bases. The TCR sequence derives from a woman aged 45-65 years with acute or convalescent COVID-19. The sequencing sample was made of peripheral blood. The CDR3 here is CASSPVTRPGELFF. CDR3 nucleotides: TGTGCCAGCAGTCCCGTGACTAGACCCGGGGAGCTGTTTTTT.